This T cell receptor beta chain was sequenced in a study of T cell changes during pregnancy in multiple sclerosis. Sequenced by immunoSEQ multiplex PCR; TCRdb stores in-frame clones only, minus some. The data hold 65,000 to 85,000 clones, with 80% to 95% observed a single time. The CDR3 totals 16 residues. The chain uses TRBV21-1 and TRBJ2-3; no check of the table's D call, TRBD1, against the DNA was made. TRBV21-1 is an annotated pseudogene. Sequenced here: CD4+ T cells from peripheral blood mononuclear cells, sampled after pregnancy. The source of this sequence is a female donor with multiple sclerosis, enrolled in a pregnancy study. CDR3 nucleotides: TGTGCCAGCAGCAATGATAGGGGTCTTAAGAAAGATACGCAGTATTTT. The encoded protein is CASSNDRGLKKDTQYF.